This passage covers 13 T cell receptor beta chains from one sample sequenced in a study of metastatic and nonmetastatic thyroid tumors. Until they underwent thyroid surgery, no patient had received any treatment. TCRdb re-called clones via MiXCR from the PCR reads. The sample lists about 8,000 clones, 20% to 25% occurring once. The sequenced material came from tumor tissue. The receptors here all came from a female donor with papillary thyroid cancer or a benign thyroid nodule (not recorded which). Some clones in this sample may be carry-over from other donors' samples.

By share of the sample, this clone is medium-sized. The chain recombines TRBV20-1 with TRBJ1-5; the D is unclear. The germline CDR1 and CDR2 sequences are DFQATT and SNEGSKA (reference sequence). V lost 0 bases, J lost 3 bases, and 9 bases lay in between. This CDR3 region has 14 residues. The CDR3 spells CSARDLGPNQPQHF. The CDR3 DNA follows: TGCAGTGCTAGAGATCTAGGGCCCAATCAGCCCCAGCATTTT.

The V and J genes are TRBV27 and TRBJ1-1; 9 nucleotides line up with TRBD1. Germline CDR1 MNHEY, CDR2 SMNVEV (reference sequence). The length of the CDR3 is 14 residues. V lost 2 bases to trimming and J lost 10 bases; unmatched junction nucleotides: 8. This CDR3 is CASSLTGGVLGAFF. CDR3 nucleotides: TGTGCCAGCAGTTTAACAGGGGGCGTTTTAGGAGCTTTCTTT.

This clone is medium-sized. The rearrangement uses TRBV7-2 and TRBJ1-5; D is uncertain. Germline V CDR1 and CDR2: SGHTA, FQGNSA. The CDR3 sequence is 13 residues long. V gave up 1 base and J gave up 9 bases, with 10 bases separating them. CDR3 coding DNA: TGTGCCAGCAGCTTAGACGGGGTACGGCCCCAGCATTTT. Protein product: CASSLDGVRPQHF.

This clone was detected ten times or more. The rearrangement joins TRBV29-1 to TRBJ2-3; a weak D match, TRBD2 (5 bases). V lost 6 bases, J lost 2 bases, and 9 bases lay in between. The germline V gene has CDR1 SQVTM and CDR2 ANQGSEA. The CDR3 totals 12 residues. The CDR3 DNA reads as TGCAGCGTGGGGAGAGACACAGATACGCAGTATTTT. Its protein product is CSVGRDTDTQYF.

This clone has at least ten counts. This sequence joins TRBV29-1 and TRBJ2-5; 8 bases agree with TRBD1. Germline V lookup: CDR1 SQVTM, CDR2 ANQGSEA. CDR3 length: 14 amino acids. The junction had 8 bases not matched to a gene; V was cut back by 3 bases and J by 5 bases. CDR3 loop: CSVERQGAKETQYF. The CDR3 DNA reads TGCAGCGTTGAGCGGCAGGGGGCGAAGGAGACCCAGTACTTC.

The chain joins TRBV19 to TRBJ1-6; D possibly corresponds to TRBD1 (5 bases). This CDR3 spans 14 amino acids. Per the germline V gene, CDR1 is LNHDA and CDR2 is SQIVND (reference sequence). The V gene lost 7 bases and the J gene lost 7 bases, with 14 bases spanning the gap. The CDR3: CASTHGHLNSPLHF. The CDR3 region has the DNA TGTGCCAGTACCCACGGACACCTCAATTCACCCCTCCACTTT.

V is TRBV20-1 and J is TRBJ1-5; 9 positions agree with TRBD1. The CDR3 consists of 14 residues. V lost 5 bases, J lost 5 bases, and 7 bases stayed unmatched. CDR1 and CDR2 (germline): DFQATT, SNEGSKA (reference sequence). The CDR3 sequence: CSAYRGLSDQPQHF. The CDR3 DNA sequence: TGCAGTGCTTACAGGGGGCTTTCTGATCAGCCCCAGCATTTT.

This clone was counted once. This chain links TRBV7-9 with TRBJ2-7; D assignment may be TRBD1 or TRBD2 (5 bases each). The CDR3 sequence is 15 residues long. Germline V gene lookup returns CDR1 SEHNR and CDR2 FQNEAQ (reference sequence). The ends were cut back, 6 bases at V and 1 base at J, with 16 bases in the middle. Here the CDR3 reads CASSPGRRASYEQYF. The CDR3 DNA sequence: TGTGCCAGCAGTCCGGGACGGCGGGCTTCCTACGAGCAGTACTTC.

The chain employs TRBV4-1 and TRBJ2-5; tentative D call: TRBD1 (5 bases). The J call is in doubt because the DNA end fits TRBJ2-1 better. This CDR3 comprises 15 residues. CDR1 and CDR2 (germline): MGHRA, YSYEKL. The chain's CDR3 is CASSPRQFVTNEQFF. The CDR3 DNA sequence: TGCGCCAGCAGCCCACGACAGTTTGTGACTAATGAGCAGTTCTTC.

This clone is classed as medium-sized. J is TRBJ2-2 and V is TRBV9; D is unresolved. The CDR3 spans 14 residues. Germline CDR1 and CDR2: SGDLS and YYNGEE. V lost 1 base and J 4 bases, leaving 8 bases between the germline ends. The DNA for the CDR3 is TGTGCCAGCAGCGTAATGGTTGGCACCGGGGAGCTGTTTTTT. The encoded protein is CASSVMVGTGELFF.

This clone was counted between two and nine times. DNA for the CDR3: TGTGCCAGCTCACCACGACAGGGGGTCTACGAGCAGTACTTC. It codes for CASSPRQGVYEQYF. The chain links TRBV18 to TRBJ2-7; 9 nucleotides align to TRBD1. Germline CDR1 reads KGHSH; CDR2 reads LQKENI. V lost 1 base, J lost 3 bases, and 1 base stayed unmatched. The CDR3 is made up of 14 amino acids.

Ten or more counts support this clone. The chain joins TRBV3-1 to TRBJ1-5; D is perhaps TRBD1 (5 bases). The germline V gene encodes CDR1 LGHDT and CDR2 YNNKEL (reference sequence). The CDR3 spans 13 residues. Trimming cost V 3 bases and J 4 bases, with 7 bases left between them. CDR3 coding DNA: TGTGCCAGCAGCCAGAGGGGAAATCAGCCCCAGCATTTT. Protein product: CASSQRGNQPQHF.

J is TRBJ1-2 and V is TRBV7-9, with 9 bases identical to TRBD1. The trim removed 4 bases at V and 3 bases at J, leaving 6 bases unmatched. The germline V gene encodes CDR1 SEHNR and CDR2 FQNEAQ (reference sequence). The CDR3 has 15 residues. The CDR3 nucleotides read TGTGCCAGCAGCTATAGGACAGGGGTGGACTATGGCTACACCTTC. Translation: CASSYRTGVDYGYTF. Drawing the rest from reference TRBV7-9 and TRBJ1-2, the complete variable domain is DTGVSQNPRHKITKRGQNVTFRCDPISEHNRLYWYRQTLGQGPEFLTYFQNEAQLEKSRLLSDRFSAERPKGSFSTLEIQRTEQGDSAMYLCASSYRTGVDYGYTFGSGTRLTVV.